This TCR beta chain was profiled in a study of T-cell reconstitution after alpha-beta-depleted transplantation in children. Study-wide results and limits: Alpha-beta T cells about two months after transplant reportedly derived from several hundred expanded graft clones. From newly produced T cells came most of the T-cell counts and diversity one year after transplant. Recipient T cells and thymic progenitors that survived gave rise to the high TCRbeta diversity observed at day 60 in some patients.

This clonotype has ten or more counts. Its matching antigen is unknown. Preparation of the TCRbeta library was carried out with unique molecular identifiers. TCRdb re-called the PCR reads with MiXCR, one entry per CDR3 protein. The data hold several thousand distinct CDR3 sequences, with approximately 5.6% observed a single time. V dropped 5 bases and J dropped 5 bases, with 12 bases sitting between them. CDR3 length: 13 amino acids. The V gene's germline CDR1 is SEHNR and CDR2 FQNEAQ (reference sequence). The rearrangement joins TRBV7-9 to TRBJ1-1; D is uncertain. The sample consisted of PBMCs, mostly from graft donor cells, taken 180 days after TCRalphabeta/CD19-depleted stem cell transplant. The TCR comes from a child in the first two years of life who had a stem cell transplant for acute myeloid leukemia, so the T cells may come from the graft donor. The CDR3: CASSQRWETEAFF. In nucleotides, the CDR3 is TGTGCCAGCAGCCAAAGGTGGGAGACTGAAGCTTTCTTT.